These T cell receptor beta chains were read from a single sample in a study of regulatory and conventional T cells in RAG deficiency. TCRdb's copy holds only in-frame clones and misses some; the assay was immunoSEQ multiplex PCR. The profile shows 10,000 to 15,000 clones, approximately 93% of them singletons. This sample also appeared in a second study, on regulatory T cells.

What was sequenced was CD4+ effector T cells sorted from blood. The receptors were gathered from a human donor in good health. CDR3s include the opening cysteine and the closing phenylalanine or tryptophan. D genes are given only for firm matches.

V gene,D gene,J gene,CDR3 DNA,CDR3 protein
TRBV19,TRBD1,TRBJ2-3,TGTGCCAGTAGTATAGGGGGACAGGACACAGATACGCAGTATTTT,CASSIGGQDTDTQYF
TRBV5-6,NA,TRBJ1-5,TGTGCCAGCAGCTTACGTGGGGATGGGAGGCAGCCCCAGCATTTT,CASSLRGDGRQPQHF
TRBV6-1,NA,TRBJ2-2,TGTGCCAGCAGCTTCTTACAGGGCACCGGGGAGCTGTTTTTT,CASSFLQGTGELFF
TRBV27,NA,TRBJ2-2,TGTGCCAGCAGTTCACCGGGACGTAACACCGGGGAGCTGTTTTTT,CASSSPGRNTGELFF
TRBV10-3,NA,TRBJ2-7,TGTGCCATCAGTGAGTCGGGGACCGTGCGCGAGCAGTACTTC,CAISESGTVREQYF
TRBV6-5,TRBD2,TRBJ2-7,TGTGCCAGCAGGAGGACTAGCGGAACCTACGAGCAGTACTTC,CASRRTSGTYEQYF
TRBV5-1,NA,TRBJ2-1,TGCGCCAGCAGCTTGGCCTACGACCGCCTCAATGAGCAGTTCTTC,CASSLAYDRLNEQFF
TRBV10-3,NA,TRBJ2-2,TGTGCCATCAGTAAAATGGGGGTCGGGGAGCTGTTTTTT,CAISKMGVGELFF
TRBV27,NA,TRBJ1-1,TGTGCCAGCAGTTTATCGGGTCAGATCACTGAAGCTTTCTTT,CASSLSGQITEAFF
TRBV7-7,NA,TRBJ2-5,TGTGCTAGCAGCTTAGGGAGCCCCCGAGGAGAAGAGACCCAGTACTTC,CASSLGSPRGEETQYF